This T cell receptor (beta chain) is from a study of blood T cell repertoires in COVID-19. In the study overall: Samples came from the United States, Italy and Spain, spanning acute and convalescent COVID-19. Sources were T cells, B-cell-depleted T cells, or PBMCs; the material itself was cDNA or gDNA.

Authors' analysis steps: Amplification of reference gene primers was used by the study to estimate nucleated cell counts. Libraries were prepared by immunoSEQ multiplex PCR; TCRdb keeps only in-frame clonotypes and omits some of them. Clone size and V and J calls were adopted from that table, with D and trimming inferred from the DNA. The table lists about 63,000 clones, around 92% of them singletons. CDR1 is SGHRS, CDR2 YFSETQ, per germline. The CDR3 has 15 residues. V was trimmed by 0 bases and J by 5 bases, leaving 14 bases between them. This chain joins TRBV5-1 and TRBJ2-5; D gene uncertain. The TCR sequence derives from a man aged 45-65 years with active COVID-19. Specimen: peripheral blood. CDR3 loop: CASSLDLLVRETQYF. The CDR3 DNA sequence: TGCGCCAGCAGCTTGGATCTCCTAGTACGGGAGACCCAGTACTTC. The full variable domain, rest sourced from reference TRBV5-1 and TRBJ2-5, is KAGVTQTPRYLIKTRGQQVTLSCSPISGHRSVSWYQQTPGQGLQFLFEYFSETQRNKGNFPGRFSGRQFSNSRSEMNVSTLELGDSALYLCASSLDLLVRETQYFGPGTRLLVL.